This T cell receptor (beta chain) was captured by sequencing in a study of T cells in localized non-small cell lung cancer. This clone was seen only a few times. The data were produced by immunoSEQ multiplex PCR, yet TCRdb's version contains in-frame clones alone and is incomplete. The table shows 2,000 or so clones, with approximately 33% occurring only once. This receptor was identified in a male donor older than 55 with stage I squamous cell lung carcinoma. The sample in question was normal lung tissue next to the tumor, obtained before any cancer treatment.

The CDR3 loop reads CASKLGGEGPGNEQFF. CDR3 DNA: TGTGCCAGCAAACTTGGGGGGGAGGGCCCTGGTAATGAGCAGTTCTTC. The chain carries TRBV11-3 and TRBJ2-1; TRBD2 matches 7 bases. CDR1 is SGHNT and CDR2 is YENEEA in the germline V gene. The CDR3 sequence is 16 residues long. Germline trimming cut 7 bases from V and 7 bases from J; bases unmatched to any gene: 16.